The source of this T cell receptor beta chain is a study of control samples from healthy donors and cancer patients (TCRdb year 2020). CDR1 MNHNY and CDR2 SVGAGI were looked up in the germline V gene (reference sequence). V loses 6 bases, J loses 2 bases, and the germline ends lie 8 bases apart. The CDR3 runs 13 amino acids, cysteine and phenylalanine included. The sequence is cut down to CDR3 DNA, 39 bases in frame from base 1. This clone has more than one count but fewer than ten. This receptor's antigen is unknown. One base away there is no much larger clone; base qualities are not given. The library was prepared using the immunoSEQ multiplex PCR assay. Here the immuneACCESS table is served through TCRdb, limited to in-frame sequences with V and J called. Missing clones are a known gap in these copies; in checked studies unresolved V genes cover under half, and the rest lacks a known reason. A total of tens of thousands of clones appear in this sample, approximately 84% of them only once. Under 40% of the sample belongs to the ten largest clones.

The sequencing input was PBMCs. The chain was built from TRBV6-6 and TRBJ1-3; the D gene cannot be named for sure. This receptor was identified in an older man with lung cancer. The bases read TGTGCCAGCAGCCCCGGGACTGGAAACACCATATATTTT. It is translated as CASSPGTGNTIYF.